Listed here are 26 T cell receptor beta chains from one sample, sequenced in a study of T-cell reconstitution after alpha-beta-depleted transplantation in children. For TCRbeta, the library was prepared with unique molecular identifiers. TCRdb analysed the PCR reads with MiXCR anew, one entry per CDR3 protein. The sample holds fewer than 700,000 distinct CDR3 sequences, around 13% seen once. Sequencing used PBMCs, mostly from graft donor cells, obtained 360 days after TCRalphabeta/CD19-depleted stem cell transplant. The origin of the receptors is a male patient younger than 18 who had a stem cell transplant for acute myeloid leukemia, so the T cells may come from the graft donor.

This clonotype turned up a few times. CDR3 bases: TGTGCCAGCAGCTTAGAACGACTAGTTTCCTACGAGCAGTACTTC. It yields the protein CASSLERLVSYEQYF. V is TRBV7-8 and J is TRBJ2-7; TRBD2 might be the D (6 bases). The CDR3 runs 15 residues. In germline, CDR1 is SGHVS, CDR2 FQNEAQ. The germline V and J ends were trimmed by 1 base and 1 base, with 11 bases remaining between them.

Only a few counts were recorded for this clonotype. The rearrangement uses TRBV28 and TRBJ1-1; 7 bases agree with TRBD1. V lost 5 bases to trimming and J lost 5 bases; unmatched junction nucleotides: 14. Germline V gene sequence: CDR1 MDHEN, CDR2 SYDVKM. This CDR3 spans 16 amino acids. The CDR3 DNA sequence: TGTGCCAGCAGTCCTCCCAAAGGGGGCAGAATAACTGAAGCTTTCTTT. Its translation is CASSPPKGGRITEAFF.

There are many counts of this clonotype. The chain is built from TRBV20-1 and TRBJ2-7, with TRBD1 matching over 8 bases. Germline V gene sequence: CDR1 DFQATT, CDR2 SNEGSKA (reference sequence). J was trimmed by 2 bases and V by 3 bases; bases with no gene match: 6. The CDR3 consists of 14 residues. CDR3 sequence reads: CSASGRGRPYEQYF. The CDR3, as DNA: TGCAGTGCTAGCGGCAGGGGGCGACCCTACGAGCAGTACTTC.

The CDR3 DNA is TGTGCCATCAGTGATTTAAGTCGGCGCTCATCAACCGGGGAGCTGTTTTTT. Protein product: CAISDLSRRSSTGELFF. The V call is TRBV10-3, the J call TRBJ2-2; D is unclear. The germline CDR1 and CDR2 sequences are ENHRY and SYGVKD. With 3 bases removed from V and 5 bases from J, the gap between germline ends came to 19 bases. The CDR3 runs 17 residues.

This clonotype was picked up many times. The rearrangement uses TRBV29-1 and TRBJ2-7, with 11 bases identical to TRBD1. With V trimmed by 4 bases and J by 1 base, 6 bases remained unmatched. This CDR3 has 15 amino acids. Germline V CDR1 and CDR2: SQVTM, ANQGSEA. CDR3 sequence (DNA): TGCAGCGTTGCCGGGACAGGGGGGGGATCCTACGAGCAGTACTTC. Amino acids: CSVAGTGGGSYEQYF.

This clonotype was observed a few times. The V call is TRBV7-9, the J call TRBJ2-2; 10 bases fit TRBD1. The CDR3 has 15 amino acids. Germline V gives CDR1 SEHNR, CDR2 FQNEAQ (reference sequence). Trimming at V came to 5 bases and at J to 3 bases, leaving 3 bases not matched to a gene. The CDR3 sequence: CASSGDRGHTGELFF. Here the CDR3 DNA reads TGTGCCAGCAGCGGGGACAGGGGCCACACCGGGGAGCTGTTTTTT. The whole variable domain, filled in from reference TRBV7-9 and TRBJ2-2, reads DTGVSQNPRHKITKRGQNVTFRCDPISEHNRLYWYRQTLGQGPEFLTYFQNEAQLEKSRLLSDRFSAERPKGSFSTLEIQRTEQGDSAMYLCASSGDRGHTGELFFGEGSRLTVL.

V is TRBV4-2 and J is TRBJ2-7; 7 bases map to TRBD2. Germline loops: CDR1 LGHNA, CDR2 YNFKEQ. This CDR3 has 17 amino acids. J lost 4 bases, V lost 0 bases, and 12 bases had no gene match. The CDR3 here is CASSQDPPGGGRYEQYF. The CDR3 coding sequence is TGTGCCAGCAGCCAAGATCCCCCGGGAGGAGGGAGATACGAGCAGTACTTC.

The chain combines TRBV5-1 with TRBJ2-1; 9 bases map to TRBD2. There are 16 residues in the CDR3. Trimming at V came to 4 bases and at J to 0 bases, leaving 5 bases not matched to a gene. In germline, CDR1 is SGHRS, CDR2 YFSETQ. The CDR3 region has the DNA TGCGCCAGCAGCCAAGCGGGGGGAAACTCCTACAATGAGCAGTTCTTC. Protein product: CASSQAGGNSYNEQFF.

This chain joins TRBV30 and TRBJ2-1, with D maybe TRBD1 (7 bases). Deletions cut 7 bases from V and 8 bases from J, with 21 bases between. CDR3 length equals 14 residues. Per the germline V gene, CDR1 is GTSNPN and CDR2 is SVGIG (reference sequence). CDR3 residues: CAYRGGIGDDEQFF. CDR3 in DNA: TGTGCCTACAGGGGCGGGATCGGAGACGATGAGCAGTTCTTC. The full variable domain, rest sourced from reference TRBV30 and TRBJ2-1, is SQTIHQWPATLVQPVGSPLSLECTVEGTSNPNLYWYRQAAGRGLQLLFYSVGIGQISSEVPQNLSASRPQDRQFILSSKKLLLSDSGFYLCAYRGGIGDDEQFFGPGTRLTVL.

The chain is built from TRBV29-1 and TRBJ2-1; 11 bases match TRBD2. The ends lost 4 bases at V and 4 bases at J; junction bases unmatched: 9. Looked up from germline, CDR1 is SQVTM and CDR2 is ANQGSEA. The CDR3 length is 16 residues. CDR3 amino acids: CSVVPSGRRGYNEQFF. The CDR3 nucleotides are TGCAGCGTTGTACCTAGCGGGAGGCGGGGGTACAATGAGCAGTTCTTC.

The chain has TRBV28 and TRBJ1-6, with D possibly TRBD1 on 5 matching bases. This CDR3 has 15 residues. Germline CDR1 reads MDHEN; CDR2 reads SYDVKM. Trimming pared 6 bases from V and 4 bases from J, leaving 13 bases between. The CDR3 nucleotides are TGTGCCAGCAGGGGGAGGGACGGTTATAATTCACCCCTCCACTTT. It is translated as CASRGRDGYNSPLHF.

The CDR3: CASSEEQGAMWGPAVNTQYF. CDR3 DNA sequence: TGTGCCAGCAGTGAAGAACAGGGGGCGATGTGGGGACCGGCGGTAAATACGCAGTATTTT. V usage is TRBV25-1 and J usage is TRBJ2-3; 9 bases are a match to TRBD1. From germline, CDR1 is MGHDK and CDR2 SYGVNS. CDR3 length equals 20 residues. J gave up 7 bases and V 2 bases, and 22 bases lay outside the gene matches.

V usage is TRBV29-1 and J usage is TRBJ2-5, with 7 bases lining up with TRBD2. The V segment lost 4 bases and the J segment 5 bases; nucleotides outside the gene matches: 10. CDR3 length equals 14 residues. The germline V gene has CDR1 SQVTM and CDR2 ANQGSEA. The CDR3 nucleotides read TGCAGCGTTGTACTAGCGTCCCCCTGGGAGACCCAGTACTTC. Translating it yields CSVVLASPWETQYF.

A few counts support this clonotype. The V call is TRBV5-1, the J call TRBJ2-7, with 12 bases lining up with TRBD2. The CDR3 is made up of 18 amino acids. J lost 1 base, V lost 1 base, and 9 bases had no gene match. Germline V gene lookup returns CDR1 SGHRS and CDR2 YFSETQ. CDR3 DNA sequence: TGCGCCAGCAGCTTGTACAGACTAGCGGGAGAAGGGTCCTACGAGCAGTACTTC. As protein: CASSLYRLAGEGSYEQYF. The entire variable domain, with the rest obtained from reference TRBV5-1 and TRBJ2-7, is as follows: KAGVTQTPRYLIKTRGQQVTLSCSPISGHRSVSWYQQTPGQGLQFLFEYFSETQRNKGNFPGRFSGRQFSNSRSEMNVSTLELGDSALYLCASSLYRLAGEGSYEQYFGPGTRLTVT.

This chain links TRBV5-1 with TRBJ2-3, with D possibly matching TRBD1 (6 bases). The CDR3 totals 19 residues. Trimming stripped 4 bases from V and 0 bases from J, with 24 bases between. The germline V gene has CDR1 SGHRS and CDR2 YFSETQ. The CDR3 loop is CASSPSFRTAASSTDTQYF. The CDR3 nucleotides read TGCGCCAGCAGCCCCAGTTTTCGGACAGCCGCCTCTAGCACAGATACGCAGTATTTT.

This clonotype was seen repeatedly, ten times or more. The rearrangement uses TRBV11-2 and TRBJ2-7; 11 nucleotides line up with TRBD2. V shed 1 base, J shed 4 bases, and the junction held 6 bases outside the gene matches. This CDR3 region has 16 residues. From germline, CDR1 is SGHAT and CDR2 FQNNGV. The CDR3 sequence: CASSLVFSGRAYEQYF. The CDR3 nucleotides read TGTGCCAGCAGCTTAGTGTTTAGCGGGAGGGCGTACGAGCAGTACTTC.

This clonotype came up many times. V gene TRBV3-1 combines with J gene TRBJ2-7; D tentatively reads TRBD1 or TRBD2 (5 bases each). This CDR3 has 14 amino acids. Trimming left V 2 bases short and J 1 base short, with 9 bases between. CDR1 LGHDT and CDR2 YNNKEL come from the germline V gene (reference sequence). CDR3 loop: CASSQTGRSYEQYF. The DNA of the CDR3 is TGTGCCAGCAGCCAAACGGGACGATCCTACGAGCAGTACTTC.

There are a few counts of this clonotype. The chain employs TRBV15 and TRBJ2-7; 7 bases map to TRBD1. The CDR3 is 15 amino acids. CDR1 and CDR2 from the germline V gene are LNHNV and YYDKDF (reference sequence). With 0 bases clipped from V and 9 bases from J, the junction kept 11 bases outside the gene matches. The CDR3 here is CATSREGQFPTGQYF. The CDR3 region has the DNA TGTGCCACCAGCAGAGAGGGACAGTTCCCTACGGGGCAGTACTTC.

This clonotype was detected many times. The genes are TRBV18 and TRBJ2-1; possible D gene TRBD2, 6 bases. The germline gives CDR1 KGHSH, CDR2 LQKENI. There are 16 residues in the CDR3. V was trimmed by 3 bases and J by 0 bases, leaving 12 bases between them. CDR3 sequence reads: CASSPRTGSSYNEQFF. The CDR3 nucleotides read TGTGCCAGCTCACCGCGAACCGGGAGCTCCTACAATGAGCAGTTCTTC.

The chain has TRBV2 and TRBJ1-3; D uncertain. This CDR3 has 14 residues. The germline CDR1 and CDR2 sequences are SNHLY and FYNNEI. Trimming removed 11 bases at V and 0 bases at J, with 14 bases between. Written as DNA, the CDR3 is TGTGCCCGCGGACGGTTCCCCTCTGGAAACACCATATATTTT. Translating it yields CARGRFPSGNTIYF.

This clonotype was picked up a small number of times. The chain employs TRBV20-1 and TRBJ2-2; 8 nucleotides align to TRBD2. This CDR3 contains 15 residues. Germline-derived CDR1 and CDR2 are DFQATT and SNEGSKA (reference sequence). V shed 5 bases, J shed 6 bases, and the junction held 11 bases outside the gene matches. CDR3 amino acids: CSASGGAIRPGELFF. Here the CDR3 DNA reads TGCAGTGCTTCGGGGGGGGCAATTCGGCCCGGGGAGCTGTTTTTT.

The V call is TRBV18, the J call TRBJ2-5; the D gene could be TRBD1 or TRBD2 (5 bases each). Trimming took 3 bases from V and 5 from J, leaving 22 bases between them. The CDR3 extends over 17 amino acids. Germline V lookup: CDR1 KGHSH, CDR2 LQKENI. CDR3 nucleotides: TGTGCCAGCTCACCTGCTATGTGGGGGTCTGTTTTGGAGACCCAGTACTTC. This translates into CASSPAMWGSVLETQYF.

V usage is TRBV6-2 or TRBV6-3 and J usage is TRBJ2-5, with D maybe TRBD1 (5 bases). Trimming stripped 6 bases from V and 4 bases from J, with 18 bases between. The CDR3 consists of 15 residues. The V gene's germline CDR1 is MNHEY and CDR2 SVGEGT. Here the CDR3 DNA reads TGTGCCAGCAGCCGAACCGTCAGGGCAGGAGAGACCCAGTACTTC. Its translation is CASSRTVRAGETQYF.

The J gene is TRBJ1-5, the V gene TRBV6-1; tentatively, D is TRBD1 (5 bases). The CDR3 runs 16 residues. The V end lost 4 bases, the J end lost 11 bases, and 24 bases lay between the germline ends. Germline V gene lookup returns CDR1 MNHNS and CDR2 SASEGT. CDR3 DNA: TGTGCCAGCAGTGGCCTACAGGTTATTCGGGCCCAGGCCCAGCATTTT. The encoded protein is CASSGLQVIRAQAQHF.

This clonotype appeared a few times. The CDR3 DNA is TGTGCCAGCAGTTTATTGGGGACGGGTGGTGAAAAACTGTTTTTT. Translating gives CASSLLGTGGEKLFF. The V call is TRBV28, the J call TRBJ1-4; D may be TRBD1 (5 bases). This CDR3 has 15 residues. Trimming cost V 1 base and J 7 bases, with 13 bases left between them. CDR1 is MDHEN, CDR2 SYDVKM, per germline.

The chain couples TRBV15 to TRBJ2-7, with D unclear. CDR3 size: 15 residues. Germline CDR1 LNHNV, CDR2 YYDKDF (reference sequence). Trimming took 4 bases from V and 3 from J, leaving 16 bases between them. The CDR3 loop reads CATSIGRGPNYEQYF. For the CDR3, the DNA is TGTGCCACCAGCATCGGTAGAGGCCCCAACTACGAGCAGTACTTC.